Sequencing of this T cell receptor (beta chain) was carried out in a study of response to subunit inactivated influenza vaccine. Study-level points and caveats: Each seasonal influenza vaccination recruits few new T cells, the authors suggested.

TCRdb passed the RT-PCR reads through MiXCR, listing each CDR3 protein once. The sample holds hundreds of thousands of distinct CDR3 sequences, approximately 16% seen once. Comment on this clonotype: Antigen unknown.

CDR3 size: 13 residues. CDR1 is SNHLY, CDR2 FYNNEI, per germline. With 8 bases removed from V and 3 bases from J, the gap between germline ends came to 8 bases. The sequenced sample was CD4+ T cells sorted from PBMCs, obtained about 23 months after vaccination. The V call is TRBV2, the J call TRBJ2-6; D not certain. The sequence came from a man between 50 and 75 years old who received an inactivated influenza vaccine. CDR3 sequence reads: CASRPGGANVLTF. In nucleotides, the CDR3 is TGTGCCAGCCGACCTGGTGGGGCCAACGTCCTGACTTTC.